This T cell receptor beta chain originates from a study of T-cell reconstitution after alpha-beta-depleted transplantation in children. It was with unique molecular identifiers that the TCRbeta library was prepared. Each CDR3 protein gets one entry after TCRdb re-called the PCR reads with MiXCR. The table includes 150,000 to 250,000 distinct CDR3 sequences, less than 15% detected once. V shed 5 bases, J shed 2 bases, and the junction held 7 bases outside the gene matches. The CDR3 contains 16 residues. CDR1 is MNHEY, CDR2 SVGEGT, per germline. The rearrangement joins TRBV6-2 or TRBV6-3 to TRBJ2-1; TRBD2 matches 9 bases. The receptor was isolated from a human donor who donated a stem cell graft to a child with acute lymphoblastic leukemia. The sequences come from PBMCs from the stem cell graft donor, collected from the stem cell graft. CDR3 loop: CASSLSGLAPYNEQFF. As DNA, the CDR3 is TGTGCCAGCAGTCTCTCTGGACTAGCGCCCTACAATGAGCAGTTCTTC.